Included here is one TCR beta chain sequence, with context. Its target is unknown. These data are taken from a study of cytomegalovirus exposure and HLA in healthy donors. Overall study context: Most donors, 80% to 90% of more than 300 genotyped, fell in the Caucasian-associated ancestry cluster.

It was with 60 Vbeta and 13 Jbeta primers that the PCR ran. Produced via immunoSEQ multiplex PCR; TCRdb's table is partial and in-frame only. Its clone listing holds more than 70,000 clones. Donors were nominally healthy when sampled, though unrecorded immune exposures were likely. General study results and limits: TRBV6-2, TRBV6-3 and some other V segments were unresolvable in 87-base-pair reads. A later analysis linked a missense variant in DCLRE1C to the trimming of TCR beta V and J genes.

CDR3 length: 15 amino acids. Germline V gene lookup returns CDR1 SEHNR and CDR2 FQNEAQ (reference sequence). With 2 bases removed from V and 7 bases from J, the gap between germline ends came to 15 bases. The chain carries TRBV7-9 and TRBJ2-1; D is perhaps TRBD1 (5 bases). The TCR sequence derives from a woman in her sixties in good health and CMV-seronegative. Sequencing used PBMCs. CDR3 sequence (DNA): TGTGCCAGCAGCTTAAACGTTTGGGCAGGGAATGAGCAGTTCTTC. It codes for CASSLNVWAGNEQFF.